The clone carrying this TCR beta chain was detected only a few times. This sample is part of a study of T cells in Graves' hyperthyroidism and ophthalmopathy. RNA transcripts provided the source from which TCR beta CDR3 regions were amplified. TCR CDR3 underwent first-round RT-PCR with the HTBI primer set. TCRdb redid the calling of the multiplex PCR reads with MiXCR, one entry per CDR3 protein. This table has around 210,000 distinct CDR3 sequences, approximately 16% appearing once. The study defined stable Graves' hyperthyroidism as no ophthalmopathy progression within 18 months. Germline lookup yields CDR1 DFQATT and CDR2 SNEGSKA (reference sequence). The CDR3 extends over 15 amino acids. V trimming: 5 bases; J trimming: 4 bases; junction bases outside the gene matches: 12.

J is TRBJ2-3 and V is TRBV20-1; 7 positions match TRBD2. The sequence derives from a woman aged 45-60 years with Graves' hyperthyroidism. The sequenced sample was blood. CDR3 sequence reads: CSASPGRARADTQYF. CDR3 nucleotide sequence: TGCAGTGCTTCCCCGGGGAGGGCGCGGGCAGATACGCAGTATTTT.